The 26 T cell receptor beta chains below come from one sample, sequenced in a study of blood T cell repertoires in COVID-19. Some clones are missing from TCRdb's copy, which holds only in-frame ones; the method was immunoSEQ multiplex PCR. The sample yields about 210,000 clones, around 80% seen once. Source material: peripheral blood. These receptors were taken from a woman aged 55-69 years with COVID-19, enrolled during active disease.

The chain couples TRBV13 to TRBJ2-7; D is unresolved. V lost 3 bases to trimming and J lost 7 bases, with 7 bases between them. Germline V gene lookup returns CDR1 PRHDT and CDR2 FYEKMQ (reference sequence). The CDR3 runs 11 residues. CDR3 amino acids: CASSFLSEQYF. The CDR3, as DNA: TGTGCCAGCAGCTTCCTTAGTGAGCAGTACTTC.

This chain joins TRBV19 and TRBJ2-5, with D tentatively TRBD2 (6 bases). The CDR3 loop spans 13 amino acids. Germline CDR1 LNHDA, CDR2 SQIVND (reference sequence). The V and J ends lost 5 bases and 2 bases respectively, with 9 bases between them. The CDR3 bases are TGTGCCAGTAGTGTAGCGGTTCAAGAGACCCAGTACTTC. Its protein product is CASSVAVQETQYF. Full variable domain (rest looked up from reference TRBV19 and TRBJ2-5): DGGITQSPKYLFRKEGQNVTLSCEQNLNHDAMYWYRQDPGQGLRLIYYSQIVNDFQKGDIAEGYSVSREKKESFPLTVTSAQKNPTAFYLCASSVAVQETQYFGPGTRLLVL.

The count of this clone is one. CDR3 sequence reads: CASSLEDQPQHF. The CDR3 nucleotides read TGTGCCAGCAGCCTCGAGGATCAGCCCCAGCATTTT. The chain has TRBV3-1 (or the pseudogene TRBV3-2) and TRBJ1-5, with D unclear. The CDR3 consists of 12 residues. Between the trimmed V and J ends, which lost 4 bases and 5 bases, there was a span of 6 bases. CDR1 LGHDT and CDR2 YNNKEL come from the germline V gene (reference sequence).

This clone was picked up a small number of times. The rearrangement links TRBV5-1 to TRBJ2-3; 10 bases agree with TRBD1. CDR1 is SGHRS, CDR2 YFSETQ, per germline. CDR3 length: 15 amino acids. Trimming removed 0 bases from V and 6 bases from J; junction bases left unmatched: 4. The CDR3 DNA reads as TGCGCCAGCAGCTTGGAAGGGACAGGGGTGGATACGCAGTATTTT. Translating gives CASSLEGTGVDTQYF.

The chain uses TRBV24-1 and TRBJ2-7; D might be TRBD2 (5 bases). The germline CDR1 and CDR2 sequences are KGHDR and SFDVKD. The CDR3 length is 15 residues. V lost 4 bases to trimming and J lost 5 bases, with 17 bases between them. As DNA, the CDR3 is TGTGCCACCAGTGACCCGCTGAAGGCGAGGGACGAGCAGTACTTC. Amino acid sequence: CATSDPLKARDEQYF.

The CDR3 DNA reads as TGTGCCAGCAGTCGAAACGGGGACAGCGTAATCAAACATGAAGCTTTCTTT. Translated: CASSRNGDSVIKHEAFF. The genes are TRBV6-6 and TRBJ1-1; 7 bases fit TRBD1. Germline trimming cut 5 bases from V and 7 bases from J; bases unmatched to any gene: 19. CDR1 MNHNY and CDR2 SVGAGI come from the germline V gene (reference sequence). CDR3 length: 17 amino acids.

Note on this clone: Other DNA variants within this sample encode the same CDR3. The CDR3 DNA reads TGTGCCAGCAGCCCAGGGGGTAGCTATGGCTACACCTTC. It is translated as CASSPGGSYGYTF. The rearrangement uses TRBV3-1 (or the pseudogene TRBV3-2) and TRBJ1-2, with TRBD1 matching 7 bases. The V gene's germline CDR1 is LGHDT and CDR2 YNNKEL (reference sequence). Trimming at V came to 4 bases and at J to 4 bases, leaving 3 bases not matched to a gene. The CDR3 runs to 13 residues.

This chain links TRBV19 with TRBJ2-1, with no clear D. Trimming cost V 3 bases and J 8 bases, with 14 bases left between them. The CDR3 loop spans 14 amino acids. Germline V gene sequence: CDR1 LNHDA, CDR2 SQIVND (reference sequence). In DNA, the CDR3 is TGTGCCAGTAGTATTTCTCCCCCAGCGCATGAGCAGTTCTTC. The encoded protein is CASSISPPAHEQFF.

The chain carries TRBV4-3 and TRBJ1-1; D is uncertain. Looked up from germline, CDR1 is LGHNA and CDR2 is YSLEER. Trimming left V 0 bases short and J 1 base short, with 15 bases between. The CDR3 is made up of 17 amino acids. CDR3 sequence: CASSQETDIPQNTEAFF. In DNA form, the CDR3 reads TGCGCCAGCAGCCAAGAAACAGACATCCCCCAGAACACTGAAGCTTTCTTT.

The V and J genes are TRBV27 and TRBJ1-6; D is ambiguous. Germline loops: CDR1 MNHEY, CDR2 SMNVEV (reference sequence). V was clipped by 4 bases and J by 10 bases, with 14 bases between them. The CDR3 runs 14 residues. CDR3 in amino acids: CASSSQRSGSPLHF. CDR3 coding DNA: TGTGCCAGCAGTTCTCAGAGGAGTGGGTCACCCCTCCACTTT.

J is TRBJ2-1 and V is TRBV6-1; the match to TRBD1 covers 7 bases. Trimming removed 0 bases from V and 7 bases from J; junction bases left unmatched: 12. The CDR3 sequence is 17 residues long. CDR1 and CDR2 (germline): MNHNS, SASEGT. In nucleotides, the CDR3 is TGTGCCAGCAGTGAAGCAAACAGGGGCCTATTGGGGAATGAGCAGTTCTTC. The encoded protein is CASSEANRGLLGNEQFF.

The V call is TRBV18, the J call TRBJ2-7; possible D gene TRBD1, 6 bases. CDR3 length: 15 amino acids. The germline CDR1 and CDR2 sequences are KGHSH and LQKENI. Between the trimmed V and J ends, which lost 0 bases and 0 bases, there was a span of 9 bases. CDR3 residues: CASSPPGQFSYEQYF. CDR3 coding DNA: TGTGCCAGCTCACCACCTGGACAGTTCTCCTACGAGCAGTACTTC. Together with reference TRBV18 and TRBJ2-7, the CDR3 gives the full variable domain: NAGVMQNPRHLVRRRGQEARLRCSPMKGHSHVYWYRQLPEEGLKFMVYLQKENIIDESGMPKERFSAEFPKEGPSILRIQQVVRGDSAAYFCASSPPGQFSYEQYFGPGTRLTVT.

This CDR3 reads CASSFSYGGSATTEAFF. Here the CDR3 DNA reads TGCGCCAGCAGCTTTTCTTATGGGGGGTCAGCAACCACTGAAGCTTTCTTT. This chain links TRBV5-1 with TRBJ1-1, with D possibly TRBD1 on 5 matching bases. The length of the CDR3 is 17 residues. V lost 2 bases and J lost 4, with 21 bases in between. Per germline, CDR1 SGHRS and CDR2 YFSETQ.

The chain has TRBV5-1 and TRBJ2-7; TRBD1 matches 7 bases. This CDR3 spans 14 amino acids. Germline values: CDR1 SGHRS, CDR2 YFSETQ. J gave up 0 bases and V 4 bases, and 4 bases lay outside the gene matches. As DNA, the CDR3 is TGCGCCAGCAGCCCGGGACAGCCCTCCTACGAGCAGTACTTC. This encodes CASSPGQPSYEQYF.

The chain couples TRBV11-2 to TRBJ1-1; weak D call: TRBD1 (5 bases). CDR1 and CDR2 from the germline V gene are SGHAT and FQNNGV. The CDR3 length is 17 residues. V lost 2 bases, J lost 0 bases, and 16 bases lay in between. CDR3 sequence: CASSLRTPWGMNTEAFF. For the CDR3, the DNA is TGTGCCAGCAGCTTAAGAACTCCATGGGGCATGAACACTGAAGCTTTCTTT.

The chain links TRBV19 to TRBJ1-6; tentative D call: TRBD1 (5 bases). The V end lost 7 bases, the J end lost 5 bases, and 9 bases lay between the germline ends. The CDR3 contains 13 residues. Germline V gives CDR1 LNHDA, CDR2 SQIVND (reference sequence). CDR3 bases: TGTGCCAGTACCGGGGGTAATAATTCACCCCTCCACTTT. Its translation: CASTGGNNSPLHF.

J is TRBJ1-5 and V is TRBV28; a possible D gene is TRBD1 (5 bases). The length of the CDR3 is 16 residues. In germline, CDR1 is MDHEN, CDR2 SYDVKM. Trimming removed 8 bases from V and 7 bases from J, with 24 bases in between. CDR3 residues: CASSQPWGRQRQPQHF. For the CDR3, the DNA is TGTGCCAGCTCCCAGCCTTGGGGGAGGCAGCGACAGCCCCAGCATTTT.

This sequence joins TRBV11-2 and TRBJ1-2; D might be TRBD1 (6 bases). This CDR3 has 17 residues. V lost 1 base, J lost 4 bases, and 19 bases lay in between. CDR1 is SGHAT, CDR2 FQNNGV, per germline. The CDR3 DNA is TGTGCCAGCAGCTTAGGTCGCAGGGGTACGTTGGGCTATGGCTACACCTTC. It encodes CASSLGRRGTLGYGYTF.

This clone occurred a few times. The CDR3 sequence: CAISRGETEAFF. In DNA, the CDR3 is TGTGCCATCAGCAGGGGGGAGACTGAAGCTTTCTTT. V usage is TRBV10-3 and J usage is TRBJ1-1; 7 bases are shared with TRBD1. Trimming cost V 6 bases and J 5 bases; bases outside gene matches: 3. There are 12 residues in the CDR3. Germline V gene data show CDR1 as ENHRY and CDR2 as SYGVKD.

A remark on this clone: Relative to the germline gene, one junction end is altered; a read error may explain this. The chain employs TRBV7-7 and TRBJ1-1; D call uncertain. The CDR3 has 13 residues. Germline CDR1 is SSHAT and CDR2 is FNYEAQ (reference sequence). The DNA of the CDR3 is TGTGCTAGCAGCTTATCGGGAAACACTGAAGCTTTCTTT. Translated, it gives CASSLSGNTEAFF.

V gene TRBV28 combines with J gene TRBJ2-7, with 10 bases that match TRBD2. Per germline, CDR1 MDHEN and CDR2 SYDVKM. CDR3 size: 15 residues. V trimming: 5 bases; J trimming: 0 bases; junction bases outside the gene matches: 4. The chain's CDR3 is CASSPSSGSSYEQYF. DNA for the CDR3: TGTGCCAGCAGTCCTTCTAGCGGGAGCTCCTACGAGCAGTACTTC.

This clone appeared a single time. The chain joins TRBV18 to TRBJ2-2; weak D call: TRBD2 (5 bases). The CDR3 spans 16 residues. CDR1 KGHSH and CDR2 LQKENI come from the germline V gene. Trimming removed 6 bases from V and 3 bases from J, with 17 bases in between. CDR3 coding DNA: TGTGCCAGCTCCCCTCTACCGGGGATACACACCGGGGAGCTGTTTTTT. The encoded protein is CASSPLPGIHTGELFF. Together with reference TRBV18 and TRBJ2-2, the CDR3 gives the full variable domain: NAGVMQNPRHLVRRRGQEARLRCSPMKGHSHVYWYRQLPEEGLKFMVYLQKENIIDESGMPKERFSAEFPKEGPSILRIQQVVRGDSAAYFCASSPLPGIHTGELFFGEGSRLTVL.

This chain joins TRBV2 and TRBJ2-3, with a tentative D call TRBD2 (6 bases). Trimming took off 3 bases at V and 3 bases at J, with 10 bases between the two ends. CDR3 size: 14 residues. The V gene's germline CDR1 is SNHLY and CDR2 FYNNEI. Here the CDR3 reads CASSEAGLTDTQYF. In DNA, the CDR3 is TGTGCCAGCAGTGAGGCGGGGTTAACAGATACGCAGTATTTT.

This clone was recorded once. This chain links TRBV28 with TRBJ1-3; tentative D call: TRBD1 (6 bases). Between the trimmed V and J ends, which lost 6 bases and 1 base, there was a span of 7 bases. CDR3 length equals 13 residues. Germline V gene data show CDR1 as MDHEN and CDR2 as SYDVKM. The DNA of the CDR3 is TGTGCCAGCAGACAGGGATCTGGAAACACCATATATTTT. Encoded protein: CASRQGSGNTIYF.

This chain connects TRBV4-1 to TRBJ2-5; 11 positions agree with TRBD2. This CDR3 has 13 amino acids. V dropped 2 bases and J dropped 7; count of bases not matched to a gene: 0. Germline-derived CDR1 and CDR2 are MGHRA and YSYEKL. The CDR3 bases are TGCGCCAGCAGCCAACTAGCGGGAGGGACCCAGTACTTC. Its translation: CASSQLAGGTQYF.

This clone has a single count. The genes are TRBV9 and TRBJ1-1, with 7 bases identical to TRBD1. V lost 4 bases to trimming and J lost 4 bases; unmatched junction nucleotides: 7. Germline CDR1 is SGDLS and CDR2 is YYNGEE. The CDR3 loop spans 14 amino acids. The CDR3 reads CASSPGQGVTEAFF. The CDR3 coding sequence is TGTGCCAGCAGCCCAGGGCAGGGGGTCACTGAAGCTTTCTTT.